This T cell receptor beta chain was identified in a study of blood T cell repertoires in COVID-19. Study as a whole: COVID-19 samples from acute and convalescent phases originated in the United States, Italy and Spain. PBMCs, B-cell-depleted T cells, or T cells were the source of the cDNA or gDNA that made up the material.

Methods used by the authors: Nucleated cell counts were estimated from reference gene primer amplification. Sequencing used immunoSEQ multiplex PCR; TCRdb keeps in-frame clones, though not all of them. That table gives V, J and clone size, and the DNA gave D and trimming. The sample carries some 180,000 clones, more than 80% recorded once. Trimming shortened V by 4 bases and J by 1 base, and 16 bases separated the two germline ends. Germline CDR1 MGHRA, CDR2 YSYEKL. The CDR3 contains 16 residues. The chain uses TRBV4-1 and TRBJ1-1; D may be TRBD1 (5 bases). The source material was peripheral blood. The source is a woman aged 40-49 years with COVID-19, enrolled during active disease. Here the CDR3 reads CASSPADGHTNTEAFF. The CDR3 DNA reads as TGCGCCAGCAGCCCTGCGGACGGACACACGAACACTGAAGCTTTCTTT.